This T cell receptor beta chain derives from a study of control samples from healthy donors and cancer patients (dated by TCRdb to 2018 to 2021). The CDR3, from cysteine to phenylalanine, totals 15 residues. The entry retains the CDR3 DNA only, 45 bases that are in frame from base 1. For this chain, trimming is 2 bases at the V end and 2 bases at the J end, and the number of junction bases without a gene match is 6. For CDR1 and CDR2, the germline V gene lists SQVTM and ANQGSEA. Comments on this clone: Its binding antigen is unknown. No base-level quality is on record; no much larger clone is a single base apart.

The library was made by the immunoSEQ multiplex PCR assay. This is the immuneACCESS table as TCRdb keeps it, with only in-frame sequences that have V and J called. A part of the clones is gone; compared with another copy, unresolved V genes explain less than half, and the rest is unexplained. This sample holds about 130,000 clones; just under 95% were observed only once. The leading ten clones occupy 14% of the sample. The sample was PBMCs. Recombination joined TRBV29-1 with TRBJ1-3, and 7 junction bases match TRBD1. This receptor was obtained from a man in his sixties with colorectal cancer. CDR3 protein: CSVETGEAAGNTIYF. The sequenced DNA: TGCAGCGTTGAAACAGGGGAAGCAGCTGGAAACACCATATATTTT.